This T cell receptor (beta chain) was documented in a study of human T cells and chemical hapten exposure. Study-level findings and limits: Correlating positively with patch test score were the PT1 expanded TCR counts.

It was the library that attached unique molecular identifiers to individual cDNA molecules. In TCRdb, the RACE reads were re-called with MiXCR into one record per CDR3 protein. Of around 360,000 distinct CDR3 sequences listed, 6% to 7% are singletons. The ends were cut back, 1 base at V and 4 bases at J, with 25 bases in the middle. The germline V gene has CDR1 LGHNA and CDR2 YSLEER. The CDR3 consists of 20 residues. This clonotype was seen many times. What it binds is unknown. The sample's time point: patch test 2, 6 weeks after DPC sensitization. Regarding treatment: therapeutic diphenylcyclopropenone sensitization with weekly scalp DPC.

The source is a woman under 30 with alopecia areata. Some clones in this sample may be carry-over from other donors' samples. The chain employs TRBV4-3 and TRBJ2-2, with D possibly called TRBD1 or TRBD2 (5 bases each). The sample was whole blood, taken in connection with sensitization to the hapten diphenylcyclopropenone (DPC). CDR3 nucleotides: TGCGCCAGCAGCCAAGCTTCCCCATTTGACGGGACCGCCATCACCGGGGAGCTGTTTTTT. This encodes CASSQASPFDGTAITGELFF.